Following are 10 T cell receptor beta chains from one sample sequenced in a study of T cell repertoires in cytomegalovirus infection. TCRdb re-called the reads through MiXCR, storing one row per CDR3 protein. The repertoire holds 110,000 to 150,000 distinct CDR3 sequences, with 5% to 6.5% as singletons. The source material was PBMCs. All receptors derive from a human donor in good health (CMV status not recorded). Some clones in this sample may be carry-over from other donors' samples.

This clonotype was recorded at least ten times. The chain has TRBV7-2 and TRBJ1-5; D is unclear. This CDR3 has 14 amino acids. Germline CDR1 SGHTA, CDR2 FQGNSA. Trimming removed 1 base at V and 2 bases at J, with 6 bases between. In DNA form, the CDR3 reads TGTGCCAGCAGCTTAGAAGTAGGCAATCAGCCCCAGCATTTT. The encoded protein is CASSLEVGNQPQHF.

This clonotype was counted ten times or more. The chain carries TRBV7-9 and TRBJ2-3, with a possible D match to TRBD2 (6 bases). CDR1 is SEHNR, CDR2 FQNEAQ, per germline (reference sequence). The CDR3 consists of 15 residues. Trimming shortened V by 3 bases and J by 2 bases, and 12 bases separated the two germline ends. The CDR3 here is CASSFGGGSTDTQYF. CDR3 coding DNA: TGTGCCAGCAGCTTTGGTGGGGGGTCCACAGATACGCAGTATTTT.

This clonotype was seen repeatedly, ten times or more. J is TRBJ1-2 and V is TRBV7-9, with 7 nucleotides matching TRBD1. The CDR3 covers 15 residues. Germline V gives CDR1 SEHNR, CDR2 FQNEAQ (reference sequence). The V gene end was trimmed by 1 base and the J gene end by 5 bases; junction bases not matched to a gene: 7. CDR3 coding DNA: TGTGCCAGCAGCTTAGGAGACAGGGTTACTTATGGCTACACCTTC. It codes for CASSLGDRVTYGYTF.

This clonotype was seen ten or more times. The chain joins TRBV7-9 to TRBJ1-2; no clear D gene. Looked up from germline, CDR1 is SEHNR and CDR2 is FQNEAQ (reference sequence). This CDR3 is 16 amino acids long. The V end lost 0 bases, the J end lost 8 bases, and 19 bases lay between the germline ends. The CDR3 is CASSLAPQPVVYGYTF. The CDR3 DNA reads TGTGCCAGCAGCTTAGCCCCGCAACCAGTCGTCTACGGCTACACCTTC.

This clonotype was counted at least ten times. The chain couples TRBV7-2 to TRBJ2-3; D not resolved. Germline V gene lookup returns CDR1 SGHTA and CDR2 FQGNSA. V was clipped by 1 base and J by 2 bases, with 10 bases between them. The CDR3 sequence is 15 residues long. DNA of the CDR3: TGTGCCAGCAGCTTAGATAGCCTCCTCACAGATACGCAGTATTTT. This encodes CASSLDSLLTDTQYF.

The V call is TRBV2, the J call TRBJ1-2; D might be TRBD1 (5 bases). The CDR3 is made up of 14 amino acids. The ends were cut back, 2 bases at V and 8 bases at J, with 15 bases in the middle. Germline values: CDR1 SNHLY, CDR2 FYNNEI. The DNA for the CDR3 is TGTGCCAGCAGTGAAACTAAAGGGACGGGGGGCTACACCTTC. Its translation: CASSETKGTGGYTF.

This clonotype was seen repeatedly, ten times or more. The CDR3 spells CASSAAQGSYEQYF. The CDR3 DNA sequence: TGTGCCAGCAGCGCCGCCCAGGGGTCTTACGAGCAGTACTTC. J is TRBJ2-7 and V is TRBV12-3 or TRBV12-4; D may be TRBD1 (6 bases). The CDR3 covers 14 residues. V was trimmed by 6 bases and J by 4 bases, leaving 16 bases between them.

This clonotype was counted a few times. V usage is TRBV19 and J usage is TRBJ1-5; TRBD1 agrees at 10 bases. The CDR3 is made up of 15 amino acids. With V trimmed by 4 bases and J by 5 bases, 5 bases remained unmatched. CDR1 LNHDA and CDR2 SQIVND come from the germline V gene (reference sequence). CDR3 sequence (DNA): TGTGCCAGTAGTAGCCCGACAGGGGGCTATCAGCCCCAGCATTTT. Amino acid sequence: CASSSPTGGYQPQHF.

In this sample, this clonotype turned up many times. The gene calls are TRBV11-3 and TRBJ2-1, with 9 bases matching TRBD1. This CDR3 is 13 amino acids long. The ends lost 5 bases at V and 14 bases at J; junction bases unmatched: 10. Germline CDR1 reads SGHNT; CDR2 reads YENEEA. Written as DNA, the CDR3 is TGTGCCAGCAGCACCCTACGGACAGGGGCGAAGTTCTTC. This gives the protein CASSTLRTGAKFF.

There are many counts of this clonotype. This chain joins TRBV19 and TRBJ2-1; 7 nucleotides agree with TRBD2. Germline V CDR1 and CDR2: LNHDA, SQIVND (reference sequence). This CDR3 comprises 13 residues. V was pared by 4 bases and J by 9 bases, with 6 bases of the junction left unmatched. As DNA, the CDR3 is TGTGCCAGTAGTAATCAAGCGGGGACTGAGCAGTTCTTC. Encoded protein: CASSNQAGTEQFF. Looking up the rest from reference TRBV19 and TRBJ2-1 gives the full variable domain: DGGITQSPKYLFRKEGQNVTLSCEQNLNHDAMYWYRQDPGQGLRLIYYSQIVNDFQKGDIAEGYSVSREKKESFPLTVTSAQKNPTAFYLCASSNQAGTEQFFGPGTRLTVL.